This T cell receptor (beta chain) emerged from a study of identical twins. This clonotype turned up a few times. V was clipped by 0 bases and J by 9 bases, with 6 bases between them. The germline gives CDR1 KGHDR, CDR2 SFDVKD. The length of the CDR3 is 12 residues. TCRdb ran MiXCR on the 5' RACE reads and lists one entry per CDR3 protein. The repertoire holds 1.5 million to 2 million distinct CDR3 sequences, more than 30% seen once, with less than 0.35% in the top ten. The TCR originated in a newborn girl in good health. The gene calls are TRBV24-1 and TRBJ2-3, with D possibly being TRBD1 (5 bases). Sequences were obtained from cord blood. CDR3 loop: CATSDLPGTQYF. As DNA, the CDR3 is TGTGCCACCAGTGATTTGCCAGGGACGCAGTATTTT.